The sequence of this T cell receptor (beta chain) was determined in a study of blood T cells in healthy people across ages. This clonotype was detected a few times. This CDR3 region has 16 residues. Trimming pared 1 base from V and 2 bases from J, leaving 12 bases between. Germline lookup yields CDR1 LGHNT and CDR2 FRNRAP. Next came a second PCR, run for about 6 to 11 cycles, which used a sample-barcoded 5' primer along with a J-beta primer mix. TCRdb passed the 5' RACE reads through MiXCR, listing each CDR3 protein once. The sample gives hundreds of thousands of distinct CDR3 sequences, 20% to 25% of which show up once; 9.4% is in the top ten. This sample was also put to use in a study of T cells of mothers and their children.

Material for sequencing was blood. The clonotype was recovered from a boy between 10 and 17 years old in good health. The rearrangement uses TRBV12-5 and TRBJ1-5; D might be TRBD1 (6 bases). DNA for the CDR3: TGTGCTAGTGGTTTGGGCTTAGACAGGCGCAATCAGCCCCAGCATTTT. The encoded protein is CASGLGLDRRNQPQHF.